This T cell receptor beta chain is from a study of T cells after yellow fever vaccination. This CDR3 is 15 amino acids long. V gave up 9 bases and J gave up 0 bases, with 14 bases separating them. Germline values: CDR1 ENHRY, CDR2 SYGVKD. This clonotype was counted many times. Template switching by 5'RACE produced TCR cDNA, adding a universal primer site and UMIs. TCRdb reprocessed the 5' RACE reads via MiXCR and lists one record per CDR3 protein. The sample lists about 210,000 distinct CDR3 sequences; approximately 3.2% were seen once. The receptor was isolated from a man between 18 and 29 years old who received the YFV17D yellow fever vaccine. The rearrangement joins TRBV10-3 to TRBJ2-2; tentatively, D is TRBD2 (5 bases). The sequences come from CD4+ T cells sorted from PBMCs, collected 10 days after the yellow fever booster vaccination. The CDR3 protein is CAIKGGASNTGELFF. For the CDR3, the DNA is TGTGCCATAAAAGGAGGCGCTTCGAACACCGGGGAGCTGTTTTTT.